This TCR beta chain was sequenced during a study of blood T cell repertoires in COVID-19. Across the whole study: Acute-phase and convalescent COVID-19 samples originated in the United States, Italy and Spain. PBMCs, B-cell-depleted T cells, or T cells provided the cDNA or gDNA that made up the material.

Recovered participants had two consecutive negative NP/OP PCR tests, healthcare professional clearance, or symptom resolution. Trimming took 5 bases from V and 4 from J; bases not matched to a gene: 9. The CDR3 is made up of 15 amino acids. CDR1 MNHEY and CDR2 SMNVEV come from the germline V gene (reference sequence). Per the authors' pipeline: Reference gene primer amplification in the assay estimated nucleated cell counts. Data came from immunoSEQ multiplex PCR; TCRdb stores just in-frame clones and leaves some out. V and J calls and clone size come straight from that table; D and trimming were deduced from the DNA. The sample lists about 180,000 clones, less than 85% occurring once.

The chain combines TRBV27 with TRBJ1-2; 8 nucleotides agree with TRBD1. The sequenced sample consisted of PBMCs or T cells enriched from blood (not recorded which). This sequence was found in a man aged 55-75 years who had recovered from COVID-19. The CDR3 nucleotides are TGTGCCAGCAGTCCATCTCCGGGACAGGTCTATGGCTACACCTTC. Translated, it gives CASSPSPGQVYGYTF.